Below, one T cell receptor (beta chain) is given with its context. This clonotype was seen only once. The antigen this receptor binds is unknown. One base away there is no much larger clone; base qualities are not given. One read alone is weak evidence. Adjacent samples consisted of nontumor breast tissue surrounding the tumor. The sequencing machine was an Illumina HiSeq 2000. Multiplex PCR amplification was used to build the TCR beta chain libraries. The amplified TCR beta chain products were analyzed by high-throughput sequencing. TCRdb ran its own pipeline on the public reads, namely fastp trimming at Q25 and MiXCR clone calling, and kept in-frame beta chains. Under each unique CDR3 protein, matching rows form one entry showing the most common genes and DNA. This sample lists roughly 25,000 distinct CDR3 sequences; around 68% were detected once. The ten top clones hold about 22% of the sample. The data were taken from a study of breast tumors, draining lymph nodes, adjacent tissues (dated by TCRdb to the mid-2010s). About the full investigation: In breast cancer patients, the study compared the TCR beta repertoires of tumor, adjacent nontumor tissue and axillary lymph nodes. The study aimed to assess the relationships and possible T-cell exchange between tumor, surrounding tissue and draining lymph node repertoires in human breast cancer.

Looking up the germline V gene (reference sequence) yields CDR1 SEHNR and CDR2 FQNEAQ. Taken from cysteine to phenylalanine, the CDR3 has 11 residues. Kept here is only the CDR3 DNA, which spans 33 bases and is read in frame from base 1. At the junction V is shortened by 0 bases and J by 6 bases, with 0 bases in between. Overall results and qualifications from the work: The conclusion that tumor T cells originate in lymph nodes was framed as consistent with a hypothesis rather than directly demonstrated. Tumor T-cell repertoires showed less diversity than lymph node repertoires and more diversity than nontumor tissue repertoires, and tumor T-cell repertoires showed preferential V and J gene usage. The data were considered consistent with the idea that most tumor T cells come from the lymph node and then expand in tumor tissue. The similarity between tumor and nontumor tissue repertoires was significantly greater in luminal-like breast cancer than in basal-like breast cancer.

Sequencing input: tumor-adjacent breast tissue. The sequence came from a female donor with breast cancer. Some clones in this sample may be carry-over from other donors' samples. The chain is encoded by TRBV7-9 joined to TRBJ2-1; the D gene assignment is ambiguous. In nucleotides, the sequence is TGTGCCAGCAGCTTAGCCAATGAGCAGTTCTTC. It codes for CASSLANEQFF.